This entry features one TCR beta chain sequence. The antigen remains unidentified. These data come from a study of T cells in narcolepsy. The wider study: Enrolled donors included narcolepsy type 1 or type 2 patients and healthy controls. Study-level results: Autoreactive clonotypes reportedly recurred in blood of same and different patients, not controls. Same-patient CSF and blood CD4+ T cell clonotypes included HCRT-specific and TRIB2-specific autoreactive ones.

CDR3 length: 16 amino acids. CDR1 is LNHNV, CDR2 YYDKDF, per germline (reference sequence). Trimming cost V 7 bases and J 4 bases; bases outside gene matches: 8. Assay: immunoSEQ multiplex PCR; the TCRdb copy retains only in-frame clones and omits some. The table lists around 24,000 clones, approximately 77% of them singletons. The chain has TRBV15 and TRBJ2-1; 12 positions match TRBD2. This receptor was obtained from a human donor in good health. The sample taken for sequencing was memory (CD45RA-) CD4+ T cells from blood. CDR3 coding DNA: TGTGCCACCATACAGACTAGCGGGAGTAGGTACAATGAGCAGTTCTTC. It translates to CATIQTSGSRYNEQFF.